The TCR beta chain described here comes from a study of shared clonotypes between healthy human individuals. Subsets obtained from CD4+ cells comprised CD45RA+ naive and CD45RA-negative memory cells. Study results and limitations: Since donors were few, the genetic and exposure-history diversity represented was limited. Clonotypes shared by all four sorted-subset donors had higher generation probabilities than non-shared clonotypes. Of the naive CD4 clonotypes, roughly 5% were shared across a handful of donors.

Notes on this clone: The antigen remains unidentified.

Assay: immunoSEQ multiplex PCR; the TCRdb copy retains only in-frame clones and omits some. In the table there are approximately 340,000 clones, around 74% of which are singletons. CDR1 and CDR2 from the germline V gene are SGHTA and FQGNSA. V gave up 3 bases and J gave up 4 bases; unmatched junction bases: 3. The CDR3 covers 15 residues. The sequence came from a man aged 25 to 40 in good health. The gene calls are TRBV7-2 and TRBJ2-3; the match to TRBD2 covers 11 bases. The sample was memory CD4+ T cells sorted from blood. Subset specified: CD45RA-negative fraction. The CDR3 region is CASSLTSGNADTQYF. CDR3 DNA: TGTGCCAGCAGCTTGACTAGCGGGAACGCAGATACGCAGTATTTT.